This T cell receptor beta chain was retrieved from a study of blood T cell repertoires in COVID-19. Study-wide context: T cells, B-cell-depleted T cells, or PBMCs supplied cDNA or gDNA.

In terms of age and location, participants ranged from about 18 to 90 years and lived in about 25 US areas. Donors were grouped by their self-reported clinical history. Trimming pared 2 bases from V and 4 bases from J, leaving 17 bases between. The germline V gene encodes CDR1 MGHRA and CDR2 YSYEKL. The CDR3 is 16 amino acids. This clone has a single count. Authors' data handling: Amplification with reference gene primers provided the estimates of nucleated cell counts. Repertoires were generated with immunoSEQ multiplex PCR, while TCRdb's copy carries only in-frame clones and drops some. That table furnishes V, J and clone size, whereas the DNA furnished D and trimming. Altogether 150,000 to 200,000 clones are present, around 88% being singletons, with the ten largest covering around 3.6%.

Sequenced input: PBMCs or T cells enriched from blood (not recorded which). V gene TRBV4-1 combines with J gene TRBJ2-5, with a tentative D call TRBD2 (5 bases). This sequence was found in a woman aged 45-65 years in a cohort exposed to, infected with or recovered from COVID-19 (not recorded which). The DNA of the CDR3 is TGCGCCAGCAGCCAACCAATTAGCGAGCTCGGAGAGACCCAGTACTTC. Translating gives CASSQPISELGETQYF.